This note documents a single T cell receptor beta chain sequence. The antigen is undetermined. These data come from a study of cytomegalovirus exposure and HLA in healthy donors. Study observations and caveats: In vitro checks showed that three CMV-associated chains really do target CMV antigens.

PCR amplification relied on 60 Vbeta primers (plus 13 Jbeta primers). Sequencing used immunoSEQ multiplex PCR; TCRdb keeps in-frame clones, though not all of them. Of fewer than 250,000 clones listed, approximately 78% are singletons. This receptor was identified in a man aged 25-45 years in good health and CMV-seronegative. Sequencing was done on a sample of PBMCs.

CDR3 amino acids: CASSPGQRGSPLHF. CDR3 DNA sequence: TGTGCCAGCAGCCCGGGACAACGTGGTTCACCCCTCCACTTT. The V call is TRBV9, the J call TRBJ1-6; tentatively, D is TRBD1 (6 bases). The germline CDR1 and CDR2 sequences are SGDLS and YYNGEE. V was trimmed by 4 bases and J by 9 bases, leaving 14 bases between them. The CDR3 is made up of 14 amino acids.